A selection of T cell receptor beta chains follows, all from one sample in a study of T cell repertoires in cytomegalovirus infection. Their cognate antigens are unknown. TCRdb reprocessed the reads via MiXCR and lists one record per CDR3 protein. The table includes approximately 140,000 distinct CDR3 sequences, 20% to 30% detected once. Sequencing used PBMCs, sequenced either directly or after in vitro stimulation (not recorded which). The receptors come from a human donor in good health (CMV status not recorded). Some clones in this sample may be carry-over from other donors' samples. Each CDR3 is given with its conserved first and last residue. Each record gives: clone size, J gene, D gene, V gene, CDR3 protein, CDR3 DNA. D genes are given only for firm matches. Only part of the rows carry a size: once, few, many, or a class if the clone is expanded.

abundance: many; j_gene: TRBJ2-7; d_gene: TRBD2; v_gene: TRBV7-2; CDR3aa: CASSSASGRNQQYF; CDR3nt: TGTGCCAGCAGTTCTGCTAGCGGGAGAAACCAGCAGTACTTC
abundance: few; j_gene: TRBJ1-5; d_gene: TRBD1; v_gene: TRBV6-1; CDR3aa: CASSEGDRATQPQHF; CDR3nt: TGTGCCAGCAGTGAAGGAGACAGGGCCACTCAGCCCCAGCATTTT
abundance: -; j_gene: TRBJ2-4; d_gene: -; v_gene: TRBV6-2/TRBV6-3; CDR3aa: CASSYGWGSIQYF; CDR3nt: TGTGCCAGCAGTTACGGTTGGGGGAGCATTCAGTACTTC
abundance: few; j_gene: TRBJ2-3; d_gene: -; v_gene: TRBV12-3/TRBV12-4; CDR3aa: CASSFPETSTDTQYF; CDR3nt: TGTGCCAGCAGTTTCCCAGAAACTAGCACAGATACGCAGTATTTT
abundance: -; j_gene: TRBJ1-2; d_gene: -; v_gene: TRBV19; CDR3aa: CASSPGGGANYGYTF; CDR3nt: TGTGCCAGTAGTCCGGGGGGGGGAGCTAACTATGGCTACACCTTC
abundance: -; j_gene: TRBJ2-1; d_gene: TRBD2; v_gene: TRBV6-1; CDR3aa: CASSEVTSGNNEQFF; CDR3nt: TGTGCCAGCAGTGAAGTGACTAGCGGAAACAATGAGCAGTTCTTC
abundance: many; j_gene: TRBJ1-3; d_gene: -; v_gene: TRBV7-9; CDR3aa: CASSLPGVGNTIYF; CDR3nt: TGTGCCAGCAGCTTACCCGGTGTAGGAAACACCATATATTTT
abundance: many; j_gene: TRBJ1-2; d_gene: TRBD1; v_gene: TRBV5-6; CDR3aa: CASSPTGWDGYTF; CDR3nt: TGTGCCAGCAGCCCGACAGGGTGGGATGGCTACACCTTC
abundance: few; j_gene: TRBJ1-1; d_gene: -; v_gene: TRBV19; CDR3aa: CATSNWGGTEAFF; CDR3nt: TGTGCCACCTCAAACTGGGGAGGGACTGAAGCTTTCTTT
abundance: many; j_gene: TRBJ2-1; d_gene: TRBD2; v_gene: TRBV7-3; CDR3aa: CASSLSPTSGSGQFF; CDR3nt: TGTGCCAGCAGCTTAAGCCCGACTAGCGGGAGTGGGCAGTTCTTC
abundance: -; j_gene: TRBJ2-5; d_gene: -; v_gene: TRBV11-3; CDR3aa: CASSLVSFVETQYF; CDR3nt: TGTGCCAGCAGCTTAGTATCGTTTGTCGAGACCCAGTACTTC
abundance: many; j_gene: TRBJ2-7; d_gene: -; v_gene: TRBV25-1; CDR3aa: CASSDPTGFYEQYF; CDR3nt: TGTGCCAGCAGTGACCCTACTGGGTTCTACGAGCAGTACTTC
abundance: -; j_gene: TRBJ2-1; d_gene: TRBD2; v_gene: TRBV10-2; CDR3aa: CASSGDGRASQFF; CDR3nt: TGCGCCAGCAGTGGTGACGGGAGGGCCTCACAGTTCTTC
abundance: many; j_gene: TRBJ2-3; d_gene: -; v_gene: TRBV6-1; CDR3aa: CASSELLPTDTQYF; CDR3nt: TGTGCCAGCAGTGAACTACTTCCCACAGATACGCAGTATTTT
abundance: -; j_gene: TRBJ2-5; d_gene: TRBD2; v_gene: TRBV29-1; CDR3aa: CSVSTSGVVGTQYF; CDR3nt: TGCAGCGTTTCGACTAGCGGGGTAGTAGGGACCCAGTACTTC
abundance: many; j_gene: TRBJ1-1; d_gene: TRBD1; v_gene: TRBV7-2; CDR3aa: CASSPQGTSTEAFF; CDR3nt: TGTGCCAGCAGCCCACAGGGGACGTCCACTGAAGCTTTCTTT
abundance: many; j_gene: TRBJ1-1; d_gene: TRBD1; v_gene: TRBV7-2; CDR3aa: CASSYRDNRGTEAFF; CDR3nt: TGTGCCAGCAGCTACCGGGATAACAGGGGGACTGAAGCTTTCTTT
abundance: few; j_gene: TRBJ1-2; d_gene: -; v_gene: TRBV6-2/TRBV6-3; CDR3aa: CASSFAGMYYGYTF; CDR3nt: TGTGCCAGCAGTTTTGCAGGGATGTACTATGGCTACACCTTC
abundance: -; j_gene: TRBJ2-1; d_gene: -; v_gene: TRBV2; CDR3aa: CASSGLLGNEQFF; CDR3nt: TGTGCCAGCAGTGGGCTTCTAGGCAATGAGCAGTTCTTC
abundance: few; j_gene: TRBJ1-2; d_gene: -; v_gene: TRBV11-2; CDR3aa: CASSHTRPGGYTF; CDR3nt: TGTGCCAGCAGCCACACACGTCCTGGAGGCTACACCTTC
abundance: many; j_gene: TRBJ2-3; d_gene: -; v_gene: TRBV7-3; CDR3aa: CASSLRASASTDTQYF; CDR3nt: TGTGCCAGCAGCTTAAGGGCTAGCGCGAGCACAGATACGCAGTATTTT
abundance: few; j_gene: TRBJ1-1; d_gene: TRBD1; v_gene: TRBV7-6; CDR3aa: CASSPRDRVTEAFF; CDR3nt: TGTGCCAGCAGCCCCCGGGACAGGGTAACTGAAGCTTTCTTT